What follows is one T cell receptor beta chain and its context. No antigen is known for it. The data originate from a study of post-analysis software for immune sequencing data. Study information: The patients showed relapsing-remitting, secondary progressive and progressive-relapsing multiple sclerosis courses. Study-level results: Patients carried a handful of TRBV segments more frequently than controls did, and TRBV5-6, TRBV5-1 and TRBV20-1 were among them.

The germline V gene has CDR1 MNHEY and CDR2 SVGAGI. Trimming shortened V by 0 bases and J by 1 base, and 10 bases separated the two germline ends. This CDR3 has 16 amino acids. Unique molecular identifiers were carried by the TCR beta cDNA libraries. MiXCR, applied by TCRdb to the PCR reads, yields one record per CDR3 protein. The sample lists about 810,000 distinct CDR3 sequences; under 70% were seen once. Sequencing used blood. The gene calls are TRBV6-5 and TRBJ1-5; D remains unclear. The sequence derives from a girl aged 5-17 years with multiple sclerosis. The CDR3 loop is CASSYSAGSSNQPQHF. Here the CDR3 DNA reads TGTGCCAGCAGTTACTCGGCAGGTTCAAGCAATCAGCCCCAGCATTTT.